This passage covers 15 T cell receptor beta chains from one sample sequenced in a study of cytomegalovirus exposure and HLA in healthy donors. PCR involved 60 Vbeta and 13 Jbeta primers. Repertoires were generated with immunoSEQ multiplex PCR, while TCRdb's copy carries only in-frame clones and drops some. Seen here are 130,000 or so clones, about 81% observed once, and the top ten hold just under 3%. The sample was PBMCs. The receptors shown here come from a woman aged 40 to 50 in good health and CMV-seropositive.

This clone came up a few times. The chain's CDR3 is CASSPWGQGSNQPQHF. CDR3 coding DNA: TGTGCCAGCAGTCCGTGGGGCCAAGGGAGCAATCAGCCCCAGCATTTT. The chain employs TRBV27 and TRBJ1-5; a weak D match, TRBD1 (5 bases). V was pared by 5 bases and J by 1 base, with 15 bases between. The CDR3 loop spans 16 amino acids. CDR1 MNHEY and CDR2 SMNVEV come from the germline V gene (reference sequence).

The chain joins TRBV5-6 to TRBJ2-5, with 8 bases that match TRBD1. Germline values: CDR1 SGHDT, CDR2 YYEEEE. Trimming took 5 bases from V and 5 from J; bases not matched to a gene: 11. The CDR3 contains 15 residues. This chain's CDR3 is CASSLARTGQETQYF. CDR3 nucleotide sequence: TGTGCCAGCAGTCTGGCGAGGACAGGGCAGGAGACCCAGTACTTC. Full variable domain (remainder filled in from reference TRBV5-6 and TRBJ2-5): DAGVTQSPTHLIKTRGQQVTLRCSPKSGHDTVSWYQQALGQGPQFIFQYYEEEERQRGNFPDRFSGHQFPNYSSELNVNALLLGDSALYLCASSLARTGQETQYFGPGTRLLVL.

The rearrangement uses TRBV10-3 and TRBJ2-5; 8 bases are shared with TRBD1. The CDR3 loop spans 14 amino acids. V shed 2 bases and J 5 bases; nucleotides not matched to a gene: 4. Germline CDR1 reads ENHRY; CDR2 reads SYGVKD. This chain's CDR3 is CAISEGRGLETQYF. CDR3 nucleotides: TGTGCCATCAGTGAGGGCAGGGGGCTGGAGACCCAGTACTTC.

The J gene is TRBJ2-1, the V gene TRBV2, with TRBD1 matching 8 bases. V was clipped by 6 bases and J by 4 bases; unmatched bases: 2. The CDR3 is 13 residues long. Per germline, CDR1 SNHLY and CDR2 FYNNEI. This CDR3 reads CASSDRGYNEQFF. CDR3 nucleotides: TGTGCCAGCAGCGACAGGGGATACAATGAGCAGTTCTTC.

This chain uses TRBV7-8 with TRBJ1-1; 7 bases fit TRBD1. The junction had 13 bases not matched to a gene; V was cut back by 6 bases and J by 6 bases. The CDR3 has 15 amino acids. Per germline, CDR1 SGHVS and CDR2 FQNEAQ. CDR3: CASSPPGGGGAEAFF. In DNA, the CDR3 is TGTGCCAGCAGTCCCCCCGGAGGGGGCGGCGCTGAAGCTTTCTTT.

The chain links TRBV2 to TRBJ2-2; 9 bases match TRBD1. Germline V gene lookup returns CDR1 SNHLY and CDR2 FYNNEI. After removal of 5 bases from V and 1 base from J, the junction contained 2 bases not matched to a gene. CDR3 size: 15 residues. CDR3 loop: CASSLTGGNTGELFF. CDR3 DNA sequence: TGTGCCAGCAGTCTGACAGGGGGGAACACCGGGGAGCTGTTTTTT.

The chain employs TRBV29-1 and TRBJ1-2; TRBD1 matches at 7 bases. V trimming: 7 bases; J trimming: 2 bases; junction bases outside the gene matches: 7. Germline CDR1 reads SQVTM; CDR2 reads ANQGSEA. The CDR3 runs to 13 residues. CDR3 bases: TGCAGCGCAGCCCAGGGGGAAAACTATGGCTACACCTTC. Its protein is CSAAQGENYGYTF.

CDR3 protein: CASSPSPSTDTQYF. In DNA form, the CDR3 reads TGTGCCAGCAGCCCGAGCCCTAGCACAGATACGCAGTATTTT. This rearrangement joins TRBV7-2 to TRBJ2-3; D ambiguous. CDR3 length: 14 residues. Per germline, CDR1 SGHTA and CDR2 FQGNSA. Trimming cost V 5 bases and J 0 bases, with 9 bases left between them.

The rearrangement joins TRBV5-1 to TRBJ1-2; weak D call: TRBD1 (5 bases). Germline V gene sequence: CDR1 SGHRS, CDR2 YFSETQ. V gave up 0 bases and J gave up 0 bases, with 9 bases separating them. The length of the CDR3 is 15 residues. CDR3 sequence reads: CASSLEEGANYGYTF. CDR3 in DNA: TGCGCCAGCAGCTTGGAGGAAGGGGCTAACTATGGCTACACCTTC.

Only one count was recorded for this clone. This rearrangement joins TRBV29-1 to TRBJ2-1; the match to TRBD2 covers 11 bases. Per germline, CDR1 SQVTM and CDR2 ANQGSEA. V lost 7 bases, J lost 10 bases, and 12 bases stayed unmatched. This CDR3 has 14 residues. This CDR3 reads CSGGLAGATREQFF. In DNA, the CDR3 is TGCAGCGGTGGACTAGCGGGCGCTACTCGGGAGCAGTTCTTC.

The genes are TRBV7-2 and TRBJ1-2, with 7 positions matching TRBD1. Germline trimming cut 3 bases from V and 1 base from J; bases unmatched to any gene: 5. CDR1 and CDR2 from the germline V gene are SGHTA and FQGNSA. The CDR3 is 15 amino acids. The CDR3 sequence is CASSFKGALNYGYTF. In DNA form, the CDR3 reads TGTGCCAGCAGCTTCAAGGGGGCGCTTAACTATGGCTACACCTTC.

The chain is built from TRBV30 and TRBJ2-7; 10 bases map to TRBD1. CDR3 size: 14 residues. V lost 1 base to trimming and J lost 3 bases; unmatched junction nucleotides: 3. Per germline, CDR1 GTSNPN and CDR2 SVGIG (reference sequence). DNA for the CDR3: TGTGCCTGGAGTGCCGGGACAGGGGTCTACGAGCAGTACTTC. It yields the protein CAWSAGTGVYEQYF.

Only one count was recorded for this clone. The chain uses TRBV30 and TRBJ1-2; D gene uncertain. V lost 4 bases and J 2 bases, leaving 14 bases between the germline ends. The germline V gene encodes CDR1 GTSNPN and CDR2 SVGIG (reference sequence). This CDR3 has 14 residues. In DNA, the CDR3 is TGTGCCTGGAACAATCCGAGCGGAAACTATGGCTACACCTTC. Encoded protein: CAWNNPSGNYGYTF.

For this clone: At one of its ends the junction is not consistent with the germline gene, which may arise from a read error. The CDR3 DNA reads TGTTCCAGCTCCTCAGGTAACTCCTACGAGCAGTACTTC. This codes for CSSSSGNSYEQYF. The chain employs TRBV7-9 and TRBJ2-7; D remains unclear. The germline V gene has CDR1 SEHNR and CDR2 FQNEAQ (reference sequence). This CDR3 is 13 amino acids long.

The chain employs TRBV14 and TRBJ2-1; no clear D gene. Germline CDR1 SGHDN, CDR2 FVKESK. This CDR3 is built from 14 residues. V was pared by 1 base and J by 0 bases, with 4 bases between. The CDR3: CASSQVSSYNEQFF. CDR3 coding DNA: TGTGCCAGCAGCCAAGTCAGCTCCTACAATGAGCAGTTCTTC.